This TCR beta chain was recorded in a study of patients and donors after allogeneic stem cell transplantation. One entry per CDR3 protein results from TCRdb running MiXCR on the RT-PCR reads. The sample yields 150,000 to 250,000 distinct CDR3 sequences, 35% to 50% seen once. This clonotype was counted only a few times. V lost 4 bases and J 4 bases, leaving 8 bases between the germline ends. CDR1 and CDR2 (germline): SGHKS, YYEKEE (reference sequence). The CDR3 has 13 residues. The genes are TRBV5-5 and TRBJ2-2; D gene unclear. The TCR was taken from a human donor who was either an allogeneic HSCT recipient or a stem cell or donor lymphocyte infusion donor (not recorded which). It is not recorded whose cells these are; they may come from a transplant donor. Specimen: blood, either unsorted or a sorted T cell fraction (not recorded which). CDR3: CASSLGSTGELFF. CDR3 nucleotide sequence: TGTGCCAGCAGCCTGGGATCCACCGGGGAGCTGTTTTTT.